This T cell receptor (beta chain) was observed in a study of T cells after yellow fever vaccination. The study made its TCR cDNA through 5'RACE template switching. That step introduced a universal primer site along with UMIs. TCRdb fed the 5' RACE reads into MiXCR, producing one record per CDR3 protein. The data show approximately 550,000 distinct CDR3 sequences, 15% to 20% seen once. V trimming: 6 bases; J trimming: 5 bases; junction bases outside the gene matches: 4. The germline V gene has CDR1 ENHRY and CDR2 SYGVKD. This CDR3 region has 14 residues. This sequence was found in a man aged 30 to 45 who received the YFV17D yellow fever vaccine. This chain uses TRBV10-3 with TRBJ1-6, with TRBD1 matching 7 bases. The specimen was PBMCs, collected 15 days after the yellow fever booster vaccination. The CDR3 here is CAISSGTDNSPLHF. CDR3 nucleotides: TGTGCCATCAGCTCCGGGACAGATAATTCACCCCTCCACTTT.